Listed below are T cell receptor beta chains from one sample, sequenced in a study of monozygotic twins with cystic fibrosis. Here immunoSEQ multiplex PCR was the method, and the copy in TCRdb shows in-frame clones only, minus some. This sample yields tens of thousands of clones, of which over 70% are seen a single time; roughly 1.7% belongs to the top ten. The sequencing input was blood. These receptors were obtained from a girl aged 2-10 years with cystic fibrosis. The CDR3 runs from the conserved cysteine through the conserved F or W. Each record gives: V gene, clone size, D gene, J gene, CDR3 DNA, CDR3 protein. A D gene is named only where the DNA matches it firmly. Clone size is given for some rows only: seen once, a few or many times, or a class if the clone is expanded.

v_call: TRBV5-4; clone_size: .; d_call: .; j_call: TRBJ1-3; cdr3_nt: TGTGCCAGCAGCCTGGACAGATCAAACACCATATATTTT; cdr3_aa: CASSLDRSNTIYF
v_call: TRBV2; clone_size: .; d_call: .; j_call: TRBJ2-7; cdr3_nt: TGTGCCAGCAGCCCCAGGGGTCACCCCTACGAGCAGTACTTC; cdr3_aa: CASSPRGHPYEQYF
v_call: TRBV7-9; clone_size: .; d_call: .; j_call: TRBJ1-5; cdr3_nt: TGTGCCAGCAGCTCCGGACAGTCAAGCAATCAGCCCCAGCATTTT; cdr3_aa: CASSSGQSSNQPQHF
v_call: TRBV7-2; clone_size: once; d_call: .; j_call: TRBJ2-2; cdr3_nt: TGTGCCAGCAGGCTTTTTGGGCTAGTCGCCCCCGGGGAGCTGTTTTTT; cdr3_aa: CASRLFGLVAPGELFF
v_call: TRBV30; clone_size: .; d_call: .; j_call: TRBJ1-3; cdr3_nt: TGTGCCTGGACAGGGGTAGGAAACACCATATATTTT; cdr3_aa: CAWTGVGNTIYF
v_call: TRBV5-1; clone_size: .; d_call: TRBD2; j_call: TRBJ2-7; cdr3_nt: TGCGCCAGCAGCTTGGGAGCGGGACCCTACGAGCAGTACTTC; cdr3_aa: CASSLGAGPYEQYF
v_call: TRBV7-2; clone_size: .; d_call: .; j_call: TRBJ1-1; cdr3_nt: TGTGCCAGCAGCTTAGCGGGGCAGGGGCCCACTGAAGCTTTCTTT; cdr3_aa: CASSLAGQGPTEAFF
v_call: TRBV18; clone_size: .; d_call: TRBD2; j_call: TRBJ2-2; cdr3_nt: TGTGCCAGCGCAATGATAGCGGGGTCAATAGCGAACACCGGGGAGCTGTTTTTT; cdr3_aa: CASAMIAGSIANTGELFF
v_call: TRBV5-1; clone_size: .; d_call: .; j_call: TRBJ2-4; cdr3_nt: TGCGCCAGCAGCTTCTTACAGGGAGCCAAAAACATTCAGTACTTC; cdr3_aa: CASSFLQGAKNIQYF
v_call: TRBV4-1; clone_size: once; d_call: .; j_call: TRBJ1-1; cdr3_nt: TGCGCCAGCAGCCAAGTGGTCTTACACAGAATGAACACTGAAGCTTTCTTT; cdr3_aa: CASSQVVLHRMNTEAFF
v_call: TRBV19; clone_size: .; d_call: .; j_call: TRBJ1-1; cdr3_nt: TGTGCCAGTAGAAATGGTCGTCCAGGGAGCATGAACACTGAAGCTTTCTTT; cdr3_aa: CASRNGRPGSMNTEAFF
v_call: TRBV4-1; clone_size: .; d_call: .; j_call: TRBJ2-7; cdr3_nt: TGCGCCAGCAGCCAAGACATCCAGGTTACCTACGAGCAGTACTTC; cdr3_aa: CASSQDIQVTYEQYF
v_call: TRBV2; clone_size: .; d_call: .; j_call: TRBJ1-2; cdr3_nt: TGTGCCAGTCGAACAGGGACATACAGATATGGCTACACCTTC; cdr3_aa: CASRTGTYRYGYTF
v_call: TRBV13; clone_size: once; d_call: TRBD1; j_call: TRBJ1-2; cdr3_nt: TGTGCCAGCAGCTTAGGTGTGGACAGGGCCTTCCGCGGCTATGGCTACACCTTC; cdr3_aa: CASSLGVDRAFRGYGYTF
v_call: TRBV6-6; clone_size: .; d_call: .; j_call: TRBJ2-5; cdr3_nt: TGTGCCAGCAGTAACAAACAGCCAGACAAGAAGACCCAGTACTTC; cdr3_aa: CASSNKQPDKKTQYF
v_call: TRBV7-2; clone_size: .; d_call: TRBD2; j_call: TRBJ2-1; cdr3_nt: TGTGCCAGCAGCTCGACTAGCGGACTAGCGGGGGGGCAGGGTGAGCAGTTCTTC; cdr3_aa: CASSSTSGLAGGQGEQFF
v_call: TRBV6-6; clone_size: .; d_call: .; j_call: TRBJ2-7; cdr3_nt: TGTGCCAGCAGGTCTCCCGGGACCCGGGGCTCCTACGAGCAGTACTTC; cdr3_aa: CASRSPGTRGSYEQYF
v_call: TRBV30; clone_size: .; d_call: .; j_call: TRBJ2-1; cdr3_nt: TGTGCCTGGAGTGTACAGCGACTTAGCTCCTACAATGAGCAGTTCTTC; cdr3_aa: CAWSVQRLSSYNEQFF
v_call: TRBV7-2; clone_size: .; d_call: .; j_call: TRBJ1-2; cdr3_nt: TGTGCCAGCAGCCCAACCGGGGGGGTCTATGGCTACACCTTC; cdr3_aa: CASSPTGGVYGYTF
v_call: TRBV18; clone_size: once; d_call: TRBD1; j_call: TRBJ1-4; cdr3_nt: TGTGCCAGCTCAGACTACGGGACAGGCAATGAAAAACTGTTTTTT; cdr3_aa: CASSDYGTGNEKLFF
v_call: TRBV15; clone_size: .; d_call: .; j_call: TRBJ1-6; cdr3_nt: TGTGCCACCAGCAGAGTGAGGAAAGGGGATTCACCCCTCCACTTT; cdr3_aa: CATSRVRKGDSPLHF
v_call: TRBV5-4; clone_size: .; d_call: TRBD2; j_call: TRBJ2-1; cdr3_nt: TGTGCCAGCAGCCGTGCGGGGGGATGGGACTACAATGAGCAGTTCTTC; cdr3_aa: CASSRAGGWDYNEQFF
v_call: TRBV4-2; clone_size: .; d_call: .; j_call: TRBJ2-3; cdr3_nt: TGTGCCAGCAGCCCAGTCGAGGGGGTTGTGGTAGATACGCAGTATTTT; cdr3_aa: CASSPVEGVVVDTQYF
v_call: TRBV19; clone_size: .; d_call: .; j_call: TRBJ2-2; cdr3_nt: TGTGCCAGTAGTCAGGGAAGAACGAACACCGGGGAGCTGTTTTTT; cdr3_aa: CASSQGRTNTGELFF
v_call: TRBV5-1; clone_size: .; d_call: TRBD2; j_call: TRBJ2-5; cdr3_nt: TGCGCCAGCAGCCCTCCTAGCGGGGGGCTAGAGACCCAGTACTTC; cdr3_aa: CASSPPSGGLETQYF
v_call: TRBV9; clone_size: .; d_call: .; j_call: TRBJ2-4; cdr3_nt: TGTGCCAGCAGCGTAGGAGGGCTAGCAAAAAACATTCAGTACTTC; cdr3_aa: CASSVGGLAKNIQYF
v_call: TRBV6-9; clone_size: .; d_call: .; j_call: TRBJ2-1; cdr3_nt: .; cdr3_aa: CASISAPFWTSGSYNEQFF
v_call: TRBV7-9; clone_size: .; d_call: TRBD1; j_call: TRBJ1-1; cdr3_nt: TGTGCCAGCAGCAGAGACAGGGGGCTGGAAAACACTGAAGCTTTCTTT; cdr3_aa: CASSRDRGLENTEAFF
v_call: TRBV18; clone_size: .; d_call: .; j_call: TRBJ2-6; cdr3_nt: TGTGCCAGCTCACCGTCGGGTGCCGGGGCCAACGTCCTGACTTTC; cdr3_aa: CASSPSGAGANVLTF
v_call: TRBV30; clone_size: .; d_call: TRBD2; j_call: TRBJ2-3; cdr3_nt: TGTGCCTGGAATCACGTTGCGGGGGGGCGTTTCACAGATACGCAGTATTTT; cdr3_aa: CAWNHVAGGRFTDTQYF
v_call: TRBV6-1; clone_size: .; d_call: TRBD1; j_call: TRBJ1-5; cdr3_nt: TGTGCCAGCAGGGGACAGGGGAGCAATCAGCCCCAGCATTTT; cdr3_aa: CASRGQGSNQPQHF
v_call: TRBV2; clone_size: few; d_call: .; j_call: TRBJ2-7; cdr3_nt: TGTGCCAGCGGGGGCTACGAGCAGTACTTC; cdr3_aa: CASGGYEQYF
v_call: TRBV5-1; clone_size: .; d_call: .; j_call: TRBJ1-1; cdr3_nt: TGCGCCAGCAGCTTGGTGCATCTGGTGGGGGCGAACACTGAAGCTTTCTTT; cdr3_aa: CASSLVHLVGANTEAFF
v_call: TRBV10-3; clone_size: .; d_call: TRBD2; j_call: TRBJ2-1; cdr3_nt: TGTGCCATCGGTCGGCGGGGGGGCTACAATGAGCAGTTCTTC; cdr3_aa: CAIGRRGGYNEQFF
v_call: TRBV30; clone_size: .; d_call: .; j_call: TRBJ2-1; cdr3_nt: TGTGCCTGGAGGGGGGCTCATGAGCAGTTCTTC; cdr3_aa: CAWRGAHEQFF
v_call: TRBV7-2; clone_size: .; d_call: .; j_call: TRBJ1-1; cdr3_nt: TGTGCCAGCAGCTTTTGGCCCCGAAACACTGAAGCTTTCTTT; cdr3_aa: CASSFWPRNTEAFF
v_call: TRBV5-4; clone_size: .; d_call: .; j_call: TRBJ1-6; cdr3_nt: TGTGCCAGCAGCTACCGGCAGGGGCTCAGCTCCTATAATTCACCCCTCCACTTT; cdr3_aa: CASSYRQGLSSYNSPLHF
v_call: TRBV13; clone_size: .; d_call: TRBD1; j_call: TRBJ1-1; cdr3_nt: TGTGCCAGCAGCTTCGGACAGGGGATCACTGAAGCTTTCTTT; cdr3_aa: CASSFGQGITEAFF
v_call: TRBV18; clone_size: .; d_call: .; j_call: TRBJ2-5; cdr3_nt: TGTGCCAGCTCACAACTCCAAGAGACCCAGTACTTC; cdr3_aa: CASSQLQETQYF
v_call: TRBV6-4; clone_size: .; d_call: .; j_call: TRBJ1-6; cdr3_nt: TGTGCCAGCCCCTTAACGGGGGCGCAGACGTATAATTCACCCCTCCACTTT; cdr3_aa: CASPLTGAQTYNSPLHF
v_call: TRBV4-2; clone_size: .; d_call: .; j_call: TRBJ1-6; cdr3_nt: TGTGCCAGCAGCCAGGGGCATATCGATAATTCACCCCTCCACTTT; cdr3_aa: CASSQGHIDNSPLHF
v_call: TRBV5-1; clone_size: few; d_call: TRBD1; j_call: TRBJ1-1; cdr3_nt: TGCGCCAGCACCTTGACAGGGGATCGGGCTTTCTTT; cdr3_aa: CASTLTGDRAFF
v_call: TRBV29-1; clone_size: once; d_call: TRBD2; j_call: TRBJ2-1; cdr3_nt: TGCAGCGTCCCCGGGGACCGGGGGGGCCCCAATGAGCAGTTCTTC; cdr3_aa: CSVPGDRGGPNEQFF
v_call: TRBV30; clone_size: once; d_call: .; j_call: TRBJ1-1; cdr3_nt: TGTGCCTGTGTAAGAGCCAACACTGAAGCTTTCTTT; cdr3_aa: CACVRANTEAFF
v_call: TRBV18; clone_size: .; d_call: .; j_call: TRBJ1-1; cdr3_nt: TGTGCCAGCTCACCAGAAAGTACGTTATCCTCTTCCGAAGCTTTCTTT; cdr3_aa: CASSPESTLSSSEAFF
v_call: TRBV30; clone_size: .; d_call: .; j_call: TRBJ2-5; cdr3_nt: TGTGCCTGGAGTGTAAAGGAGACCCAGTACTTC; cdr3_aa: CAWSVKETQYF
v_call: TRBV7-2; clone_size: once; d_call: TRBD2; j_call: TRBJ2-7; cdr3_nt: TGTGCCAGCAGCCGGGCGGGGGGGACACTTATCTCCTACGAGCAGTACTTC; cdr3_aa: CASSRAGGTLISYEQYF
v_call: TRBV7-9; clone_size: .; d_call: .; j_call: TRBJ2-7; cdr3_nt: TGTGCCAGCAGCCTCCTCATCCCGGGGCGGGGCTCCTACGAGCAGTACTTC; cdr3_aa: CASSLLIPGRGSYEQYF
v_call: TRBV12-5; clone_size: .; d_call: .; j_call: TRBJ2-1; cdr3_nt: TGTGCTAGTGGTTTGGGGGGTGGCAATGAGCAGTTCTTC; cdr3_aa: CASGLGGGNEQFF
v_call: TRBV7-2; clone_size: .; d_call: .; j_call: TRBJ2-7; cdr3_nt: TGTGCCAGCAGCTTAGTGGGGTCCGGACTAGGGGGTCTCGAGCAGTACTTC; cdr3_aa: CASSLVGSGLGGLEQYF
v_call: TRBV25-1; clone_size: .; d_call: TRBD1; j_call: TRBJ1-1; cdr3_nt: TGTGCCAGCAGTCCCCAACTGGGACAGGGAGGGGTTGAAGCTTTCTTT; cdr3_aa: CASSPQLGQGGVEAFF
v_call: TRBV19; clone_size: .; d_call: .; j_call: TRBJ1-5; cdr3_nt: TGTGCCAGTAGTAACGGCAGGGCAGGCGGCAATCAGCCCCAGCATTTT; cdr3_aa: CASSNGRAGGNQPQHF
v_call: TRBV7-8; clone_size: .; d_call: .; j_call: TRBJ2-7; cdr3_nt: TGTGCCAGCAGCCCGCCTTGGGGGCTCTACGAGCAGTACTTC; cdr3_aa: CASSPPWGLYEQYF
v_call: TRBV5-6; clone_size: .; d_call: TRBD2; j_call: TRBJ2-1; cdr3_nt: TGTGCCAGCAGCTTGGCGCTAGCGGGGTGGAATGAGCAGTTCTTC; cdr3_aa: CASSLALAGWNEQFF
v_call: TRBV6-5; clone_size: .; d_call: .; j_call: TRBJ1-6; cdr3_nt: TGTGCCAGCAGTCAGAGCTCCTATAATTCACCCCTCCACTTT; cdr3_aa: CASSQSSYNSPLHF
v_call: TRBV9; clone_size: .; d_call: .; j_call: TRBJ1-1; cdr3_nt: TGTGCCAGCAGCGTAGGGGATTTACAGGGCTCCACTGAAGCTTTCTTT; cdr3_aa: CASSVGDLQGSTEAFF
v_call: TRBV9; clone_size: .; d_call: TRBD1; j_call: TRBJ2-5; cdr3_nt: TGTGCCAGCAGCGTAACTGTAGGGGGCCCCCAAGAGACCCAGTACTTC; cdr3_aa: CASSVTVGGPQETQYF
v_call: TRBV4-1; clone_size: .; d_call: .; j_call: TRBJ1-6; cdr3_nt: TGCGCCAGCAGCCAAGATGGGGGGAATCTTTCACCCCTCCACTTT; cdr3_aa: CASSQDGGNLSPLHF
v_call: TRBV27; clone_size: .; d_call: .; j_call: TRBJ1-2; cdr3_nt: TGTGCCAGCAGTAAGCAAAATCATGTTAACTATGGCTACACCTTC; cdr3_aa: CASSKQNHVNYGYTF
v_call: TRBV11-1; clone_size: .; d_call: .; j_call: TRBJ1-1; cdr3_nt: TGTGCCAGCAGCCTAACGTTCACGAACACTGAAGCTTTCTTT; cdr3_aa: CASSLTFTNTEAFF